A selection of T cell receptor beta chains follows, all from one sample in a study. TCRdb redid the calling of the 5' RACE reads with MiXCR, one entry per CDR3 protein. The sample has about 32,000 distinct CDR3 sequences, roughly a quarter seen once; the top ten hold approximately 4.3%. The specimen sequenced was memory CD4+ T cells sorted from blood. The receptors come from a female donor with breast cancer. Each CDR3 is given with its conserved first and last residue. D genes are given only for firm matches. Clone size is stated in some rows and not others, as once, few, many or a class when expanded.

>TRBJ1-5|TRBV15|.|few
TGTGCCACCAGTCTTACGACAGTGGGGGCGTATAGCAATCAGCCCCAGCATTTT
CATSLTTVGAYSNQPQHF
>TRBJ1-6|TRBV20-1|.|few
TGCAGTGCTAGAGGATTGGGCTATGGGAGTAATAATTCACCCCTCCACTTT
CSARGLGYGSNNSPLHF
>TRBJ2-5|TRBV27|TRBD2|.
TGTGCCAGCAGTTTATCGGGCGGGGGTTGGGAGACCCAGTACTTC
CASSLSGGGWETQYF
>TRBJ1-5|TRBV20-1|TRBD1|many
TGCAGTGCTAAGGGGACCGGGACAGACAATCAGCCCCAGCATTTT
CSAKGTGTDNQPQHF
>TRBJ2-2|TRBV5-5|.|many
TGTGCCAGCAGACCAAACACCGGGGAGCTGTTTTTT
CASRPNTGELFF
>TRBJ2-7|TRBV27|TRBD1|many
TGTGCCAGCAGTCAACCGGGACAGGGCCTAATGGAGCAGTACTTC
CASSQPGQGLMEQYF
>TRBJ1-1|TRBV28|TRBD1|once
TGTGCCAGCAGTTTCAGGGGGCTAAACACTAAAGCTTTCTTT
CASSFRGLNTKAFF
>TRBJ2-3|TRBV9|.|.
TGTGCCAGCAAGCAGGGGATGGGTCACAGATACGCAGTATTT
CASKQGMGHRYAVF
>TRBJ1-2|TRBV27|TRBD1|.
TGTGCCAGCAGTTTAAGGGGGGACAGGTCGCTGAATGGCTACACCTTC
CASSLRGDRSLNGYTF
>TRBJ1-2|TRBV4-1|.|many
TGCGCCAGCAGCCAAGGGGGAAATTCCTATGGCTACACCTTC
CASSQGGNSYGYTF
>TRBJ1-2|TRBV7-9|.|many
TGTGCCAGCAGCACCTCGACAGTCCCCTATGGCTACACCTTC
CASSTSTVPYGYTF
>TRBJ2-2|TRBV12-3/TRBV12-4|.|few
TGTGCCAGCAGCCCGCTTTTGTCCGGGGAGCCTTTTTTT
CASSPLLSGEPFF
>TRBJ1-2|TRBV28|.|.
TGTGCCAGCAGTGGGCGGGTAGATAACTATGGCTACACCTTC
CASSGRVDNYGYTF
>TRBJ2-7|TRBV7-2|TRBD2|.
TGTGCCACCCGCGCCGGACTAGCGGGAGCAGGGTACGAGCAGTACTTC
CATRAGLAGAGYEQYF
>TRBJ2-1|TRBV28|.|few
TGTGCCACCACCAACAGGGCCTCCTACAATGAGCAGTTCTTC
CATTNRASYNEQFF
>TRBJ1-1|TRBV7-7|.|few
TGTGCCAGCAGCTTAATCCCGATAGAGACAGGAGAGGACACTGAAGCTTTCTTT
CASSLIPIETGEDTEAFF